The rows below give T cell receptor beta chains drawn from one sample of a study of T cell responses to AZD1222 COVID-19 vaccine. Profiling relied on immunoSEQ multiplex PCR, and the TCRdb table lists in-frame clones only, not all of them. Of about 140,000 clones in the sample, approximately 91% are singletons; the top ten hold roughly 1.3%. The source was peripheral blood, collected 28 days after the second AZD1222 dose. The source is an adult who received the AZD1222 COVID-19 vaccine. Each CDR3 is given with its conserved first and last residue. A D gene is named only where the DNA matches it firmly. Only some rows state a clone size, as once, few, many or a class for expanded clones.

v_call,j_call,cdr3_length,clone_size,d_call,cdr3_nt,cdr3_aa
TRBV2,TRBJ2-1,17,.,TRBD2,TGTGCCAGCAGTGAATGGATGTCCGGGGGGAAAGACAATGAGCAGTTCTTC,CASSEWMSGGKDNEQFF
TRBV7-3,TRBJ2-2,17,once,TRBD2,TGTGCCAGCAGCAGACTAGCGGGAGGAGCGAACACCGGGGAGCTGTTTTTT,CASSRLAGGANTGELFF
TRBV9,TRBJ1-2,16,.,.,TGTGCCAGCAGCGTAGGCCCAGTTAGTCCCAACTATGGCTACACCTTC,CASSVGPVSPNYGYTF
TRBV15,TRBJ1-4,15,.,TRBD1,TGTGCCACCAGCAGAGCGGGACAGGGGAGTGAAAAACTGTTTTTT,CATSRAGQGSEKLFF
TRBV6-5,TRBJ2-7,14,.,TRBD1,TGTGCCAGCAGCCCCGGACAGGGGGGCTACGAGCAGTACTTC,CASSPGQGGYEQYF
TRBV28,TRBJ1-5,15,.,TRBD1,TGTGCCAGCAGCTGGGGACAGGGGGCAGGTCAGCCCCAGCATTTT,CASSWGQGAGQPQHF
TRBV5-1,TRBJ1-2,15,.,.,TGCGCCAGCAGCTTGGGCCCCACAGGGCAGGATGGCTACACCTTC,CASSLGPTGQDGYTF
TRBV19,TRBJ1-5,15,.,.,TGTGCCAGTAGTGGGGAGGACGGCCGTGGCCAGCCCCAGCATTTT,CASSGEDGRGQPQHF
TRBV6-4,TRBJ2-7,15,.,TRBD2,TGTGCCAGCAGCCAAGCGGGAGGGGGCTCCTACGAGCAGTACTTC,CASSQAGGGSYEQYF
TRBV20-1,TRBJ2-5,14,.,.,TGCAGTGCTAGTCGTGCGACTAGTCAAAGGACCCAGTACTTC,CSASRATSQRTQYF
TRBV6-2/TRBV6-3,TRBJ1-5,14,few,.,TGTGCCAGCAGTTACGCATGGCGGGTAGAGCCCCAGCATTTT,CASSYAWRVEPQHF
TRBV7-2,TRBJ2-1,15,.,.,TGTGCCAGCGGTAGGCGGGACCCTTCCTACAATGAGCAGTTCTTC,CASGRRDPSYNEQFF
TRBV28,TRBJ1-4,14,once,.,TGTGCCAGCAGTTCCGGGGGCACTAATGAAAAACTGTTTTTT,CASSSGGTNEKLFF
TRBV19,TRBJ1-2,17,.,TRBD1,TGTGCCAGTAGTTCTCTCCGGACAGGGGCCCCTAACTATGGCTACACCTTC,CASSSLRTGAPNYGYTF
TRBV5-4,TRBJ2-3,12,.,.,TGTGCCAGCAGCTCCGACGATACTACGCAGTATTTT,CASSSDDTTQYF
TRBV2,TRBJ2-7,13,.,.,TGTGCCAGCAGTGTTGGCAGAGCCTACGAGCAGTACTTC,CASSVGRAYEQYF
TRBV29-1,TRBJ2-3,14,.,.,TGCAGCGTGGACAGCGGGATTGGTACAGATACGCAGTATTTT,CSVDSGIGTDTQYF
TRBV3-1/TRBV3-2,TRBJ1-3,17,.,.,TGTGCCAGCAGCCAAGATATAGGGGTTTTCTCTGGAAACACCATATATTTT,CASSQDIGVFSGNTIYF
TRBV28,TRBJ1-2,13,.,.,TGTGCCAGCAGTTTATCCCAGACCTATGGCTACACCTTC,CASSLSQTYGYTF
TRBV29-1,TRBJ2-3,13,.,TRBD2,TGCAGCTGTACGGGACTAATCACAGATACGCAGTATTTT,CSCTGLITDTQYF
TRBV27,TRBJ2-7,16,.,TRBD1,TGTGCCAGCAGTCAGCTTCGGGGGACAGGGGCCTACGAGCAGTACTTC,CASSQLRGTGAYEQYF
TRBV20-1,TRBJ2-1,13,.,TRBD2,TGCAGTGCTAGTCTAGCGGGGAAGAATGAGCAGTTCTTC,CSASLAGKNEQFF
TRBV27,TRBJ1-5,15,.,TRBD1,TGTGCCAGCAGCCCTGACAGGGATAGCAATCAGCCCCAGCATTTT,CASSPDRDSNQPQHF
TRBV6-2/TRBV6-3,TRBJ1-5,14,.,.,TGTGCCAGCAGTTGGGACACTCGCAATCAGCCCCAGCATTTT,CASSWDTRNQPQHF
TRBV10-3,TRBJ2-7,14,once,TRBD2,TGTGCCATCAGTGCGAGCGGGGGAACCTACGAGCAGTACTTC,CAISASGGTYEQYF
TRBV28,TRBJ2-7,18,.,.,TGTGCCAGCAGTCCCAACCCCCGGGGCAGGGGTCTGACCTACGAGCAGTACTTC,CASSPNPRGRGLTYEQYF
TRBV6-2/TRBV6-3,TRBJ1-1,13,.,.,TGTGCCAGCAGCCGTGGGACCGCCACTGAAGCTTTCTTT,CASSRGTATEAFF
TRBV7-9,TRBJ2-7,15,few,TRBD2,TGTGCCAGCAGCCTGACTAGCGGAGCTACCTACGAGCAGTACTTC,CASSLTSGATYEQYF
TRBV4-1,TRBJ2-7,15,.,.,TGCGCCAGCAGCCAAGTGCCGGGACTTATATACGAGCAGTACTTC,CASSQVPGLIYEQYF
TRBV10-3,TRBJ2-3,15,once,.,TGTGCCATCAGTGATGATAGGGGGTTCACAGATACGCAGTATTTT,CAISDDRGFTDTQYF
TRBV11-2,TRBJ1-1,14,.,.,TGTGCCAGCAGCGCCGTCCCGGGACGGTCTGAAGCTTTCTTT,CASSAVPGRSEAFF
TRBV2,TRBJ2-2,17,.,.,TGTGCCAGCAGTGAACTGGAGGGGCTAGTTGGCGCCGGGGAGCTGTTTTTT,CASSELEGLVGAGELFF
TRBV5-6,TRBJ2-1,14,.,.,TGTGCCAGCAGCTTGTCTTTCGGGGGCTATGAGCAGTTCTTC,CASSLSFGGYEQFF
TRBV7-2,TRBJ2-5,12,.,TRBD2,TGTGCCAGCGGGACTAGCCCAGAGACCCAGTACTTC,CASGTSPETQYF
TRBV7-8,TRBJ1-5,14,once,TRBD1,TGTGCCAGCAGCCCACGGACAGGGGATCAGCCCCAGCATTTT,CASSPRTGDQPQHF
TRBV7-2,TRBJ1-3,15,.,.,TGTGCCAGCAGCTTAGCGCCGTACTCTGGAAACACCATATATTTT,CASSLAPYSGNTIYF
TRBV5-1,TRBJ2-2,14,.,.,TGCGCCAGCAGCCTCCTACAAAGCACCGGGGAGCTGTTTTTT,CASSLLQSTGELFF
TRBV25-1,TRBJ2-3,14,.,.,TGTGCCAGCAGTGCCATTCAGGGGCCAGATACGCAGTATTTT,CASSAIQGPDTQYF
TRBV4-3,TRBJ2-3,16,.,.,TGCGCCAGCAGCCAAGATAGGGGGAAGGGCACAGATACGCAGTATTTT,CASSQDRGKGTDTQYF
TRBV6-6,TRBJ1-5,13,.,TRBD1,TGTGCCAGCAGAAGACAGGGAAATCAGCCCCAGCATTTT,CASRRQGNQPQHF
TRBV27,TRBJ1-5,14,.,TRBD1,TGTGCCAGCAGTCTCAGGGGGCGGAATCAGCCCCAGCATTTT,CASSLRGRNQPQHF
TRBV15,TRBJ2-5,19,.,TRBD2,TGTGCCACCAGCGGAGCCAGACTAGCGGGAGGGCGTGCACAGGAGACCCAGTACTTC,CATSGARLAGGRAQETQYF
TRBV10-3,TRBJ1-1,15,.,.,TGTGCCATCAGTGAGTCCGGACAGACTTACACTGAAGCTTTCTTT,CAISESGQTYTEAFF
TRBV3-1/TRBV3-2,TRBJ1-3,15,.,.,TGTGCCAGCAGCCAGGATGGGGTGCCCGGAAACACCATATATTTT,CASSQDGVPGNTIYF
TRBV7-2,TRBJ1-6,16,.,TRBD1,TGTGCCAGCAGCGACCCTCGACAGGGTTTGAGTTCACCCCTCCACTTT,CASSDPRQGLSSPLHF
TRBV29-1,TRBJ2-7,13,.,TRBD1,TGCAGCGTTCGGACAGGGGGGGCCTACGAGCAGTACTTC,CSVRTGGAYEQYF
TRBV9,TRBJ2-5,15,.,.,TGTGCCAGCAGCGTAGGTGGGGGGGCTGGCGAGACCCAGTACTTC,CASSVGGGAGETQYF
TRBV12-3/TRBV12-4,TRBJ2-1,11,once,.,TGTGCCAGCAGTCTGCGGGACACTGAGTTCTTC,CASSLRDTEFF
TRBV3-1/TRBV3-2,TRBJ1-4,15,.,.,TGTGCCAGCAGCCAAGCGGGCCAAAGCTATGAAAAACTGTTTTTT,CASSQAGQSYEKLFF
TRBV5-1,TRBJ1-3,17,.,.,TGCGCCAGCAGCTTGGGGCTGGCTCATTACTCTGGAAACACCATATATTTT,CASSLGLAHYSGNTIYF
TRBV5-6,TRBJ2-1,16,.,TRBD2,TGTGCCAGCAGCTTGGTTTTTAGCGGGAGGCTCGATGAGCAGTTCTTC,CASSLVFSGRLDEQFF
TRBV7-8,TRBJ1-3,16,.,TRBD1,TGTGCCAGCAGCCTCCGGGACAGGGGGGTAGGAAACACCATATATTTT,CASSLRDRGVGNTIYF
TRBV11-2,TRBJ2-5,18,.,TRBD2,TGTGCCAGCAGCTCTCGGACTAGCGGGAGGGACAGGGGAGAGACCCAGTACTTC,CASSSRTSGRDRGETQYF